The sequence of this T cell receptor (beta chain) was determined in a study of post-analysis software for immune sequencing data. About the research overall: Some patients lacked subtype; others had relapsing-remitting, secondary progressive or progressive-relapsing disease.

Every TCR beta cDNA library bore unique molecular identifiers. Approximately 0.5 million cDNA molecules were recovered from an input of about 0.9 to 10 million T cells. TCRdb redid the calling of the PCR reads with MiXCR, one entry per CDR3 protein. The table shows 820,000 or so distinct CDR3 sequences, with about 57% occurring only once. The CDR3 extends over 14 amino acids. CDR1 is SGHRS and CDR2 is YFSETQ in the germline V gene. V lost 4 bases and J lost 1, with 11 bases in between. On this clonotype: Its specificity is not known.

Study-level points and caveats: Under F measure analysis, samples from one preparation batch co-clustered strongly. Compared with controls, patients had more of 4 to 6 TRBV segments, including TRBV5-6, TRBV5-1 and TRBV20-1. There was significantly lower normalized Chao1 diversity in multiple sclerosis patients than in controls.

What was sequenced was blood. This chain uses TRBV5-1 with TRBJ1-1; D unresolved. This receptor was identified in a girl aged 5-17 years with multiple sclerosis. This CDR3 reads CASSPPLSNTEAFF. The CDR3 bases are TGCGCCAGCAGCCCTCCCCTATCGAACACTGAAGCTTTCTTT. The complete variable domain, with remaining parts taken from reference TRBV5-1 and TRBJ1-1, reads KAGVTQTPRYLIKTRGQQVTLSCSPISGHRSVSWYQQTPGQGLQFLFEYFSETQRNKGNFPGRFSGRQFSNSRSEMNVSTLELGDSALYLCASSPPLSNTEAFFGQGTRLTVV.